The sequence of this TCR beta chain was determined in a study of shared clonotypes between healthy human individuals. Libraries were prepared by immunoSEQ multiplex PCR; TCRdb keeps only in-frame clonotypes and omits some of them. The sample comprises millions of clones, around 95% of which are singletons, and more than 0.1% rests with the top ten. CDR1 LNHDA and CDR2 SQIVND come from the germline V gene (reference sequence). There are 17 residues in the CDR3. With 3 bases clipped from V and 2 bases from J, the junction kept 9 bases outside the gene matches. The sample comprised naive CD4+ T cells sorted from blood. Subset reported: CD45RA+ positively selected. The J gene is TRBJ2-1, the V gene TRBV19; 8 bases line up with TRBD1. The receptor was derived from a man younger than 35 in good health. This CDR3 reads CASSIDRQGAAYNEQFF. The CDR3 nucleotides are TGTGCCAGTAGTATTGACCGTCAGGGGGCGGCCTACAATGAGCAGTTCTTC.